Listed here are 15 T cell receptor beta chains from one sample, sequenced in a study of T cell repertoires in cytomegalovirus infection. TCRdb reanalysed the reads using MiXCR and keeps one entry per CDR3 protein. The sample lists roughly 760,000 distinct CDR3 sequences, approximately 40% seen once, with under 3.5% in the top ten. The material sequenced was PBMCs. Receptors originate from a human donor in good health (CMV status not recorded). Some clones in this sample may be carry-over from other donors' samples.

This clonotype came up many times. The rearrangement uses TRBV7-9 and TRBJ2-7, with D perhaps assigned TRBD1 or TRBD2 (5 bases each). Deletions cut 1 base from V and 3 bases from J, with 7 bases between. From germline, CDR1 is SEHNR and CDR2 FQNEAQ (reference sequence). This CDR3 is 13 amino acids long. The CDR3 region has the DNA TGTGCCAGCAGCTTAGTGGGGGACTACGAGCAGTACTTC. It encodes CASSLVGDYEQYF.

This CDR3 reads CASTPARSYGYTF. The CDR3, as DNA: TGTGCCAGTACCCCAGCACGAAGCTATGGCTACACCTTC. J is TRBJ1-2 and V is TRBV19; D not certain. Germline lookup yields CDR1 LNHDA and CDR2 SQIVND (reference sequence). This CDR3 comprises 13 residues. V lost 7 bases, J lost 4 bases, and 13 bases lay in between.

This clonotype appeared a few times. One junction end disagrees with the germline gene, perhaps due to a read error. The chain couples TRBV28 to TRBJ2-7; 7 bases agree with TRBD2. CDR1 is MDHEN and CDR2 is SYDVKM in the germline V gene. The CDR3 is made up of 12 amino acids. The CDR3 reads CASNLAGYEQYF. The DNA of the CDR3 is TGTGCCAGCAATTTAGCGGGCTACGAGCAGTACTTC.

A note on this clonotype: A read error is possible here, since a much larger clone lies one base away. The chain is built from TRBV7-2 and TRBJ2-3; D remains ambiguous. CDR3 length: 13 amino acids. V lost 4 bases and J 1 base, leaving 6 bases between the germline ends. The germline gives CDR1 SGHTA, CDR2 FQGNSA. The CDR3 DNA reads as TGTGCCAGCAGCTCCCGTCGCACAGATACGCAGTATTTT. This sequence encodes CASSSRRTDTQYF.

The chain couples TRBV2 to TRBJ1-6; the D is unclear. Trimming shortened V by 7 bases and J by 5 bases, and 15 bases separated the two germline ends. The CDR3 covers 15 residues. Germline loops: CDR1 SNHLY, CDR2 FYNNEI. The CDR3 loop reads CASKPPDGNNSPLHF. DNA of the CDR3: TGTGCCAGCAAGCCTCCGGACGGAAATAATTCACCCCTCCACTTT.

This clonotype appeared a few times. The chain links TRBV11-2 to TRBJ2-3; a weak D match, TRBD1 (6 bases). The V gene lost 5 bases and the J gene lost 2 bases, with 17 bases spanning the gap. The germline gives CDR1 SGHAT, CDR2 FQNNGV. The CDR3 runs 16 residues. The CDR3, as DNA: TGTGCCAGCAGCCTGTCCCCGGGACACCACACAGATACGCAGTATTTT. The encoded protein is CASSLSPGHHTDTQYF.

The chain is built from TRBV4-1 and TRBJ2-3; 7 nucleotides line up with TRBD1. V lost 3 bases, J lost 6 bases, and 6 bases stayed unmatched. Germline loops: CDR1 MGHRA, CDR2 YSYEKL. The length of the CDR3 is 14 residues. This CDR3 reads CASSHPTGSDTQYF. CDR3 DNA sequence: TGCGCCAGCAGCCATCCGACAGGGTCCGATACGCAGTATTTT.

This clonotype was picked up a small number of times. The chain recombines TRBV28 with TRBJ2-1; D is possibly TRBD1 (6 bases). The CDR3 totals 15 residues. V gave up 8 bases and J gave up 5 bases, with 19 bases separating them. CDR1 is MDHEN and CDR2 is SYDVKM in the germline V gene. The CDR3 protein is CASLTASTGNNEQFF. The CDR3 DNA sequence: TGTGCCAGCCTCACAGCTTCGACAGGTAACAATGAGCAGTTCTTC.

This clonotype was observed a handful of times. V is TRBV7-9 and J is TRBJ2-3; 8 bases agree with TRBD2. Germline lookup yields CDR1 SEHNR and CDR2 FQNEAQ (reference sequence). This CDR3 comprises 18 residues. Germline trimming cut 5 bases from V and 2 bases from J; bases unmatched to any gene: 15. Written as DNA, the CDR3 is TGTGCCAGCAGCCTTGAATGGTGGCGGGGGGATTACACAGATACGCAGTATTTT. Its translation: CASSLEWWRGDYTDTQYF.

This clonotype was picked up one time. Germline is not matched at one junction end, which may reflect a read error. The genes are TRBV4-1 and TRBJ1-5; D not certain. The CDR3 extends over 14 amino acids. Germline CDR1 MGHRA, CDR2 YSYEKL. The chain's CDR3 is CASRPGTVEQPHHF. Here the CDR3 DNA reads TGCGCCAGCAGACCTGGCACAGTCGAACAGCCCCATCATTTT.

The gene calls are TRBV2 and TRBJ2-3; D gene unclear. There are 15 residues in the CDR3. The V and J ends lost 3 bases and 2 bases respectively, with 12 bases between them. The germline V gene encodes CDR1 SNHLY and CDR2 FYNNEI. The CDR3 sequence is CASSETPQPTDTQYF. The DNA of the CDR3 is TGTGCCAGCAGTGAGACACCTCAACCCACAGATACGCAGTATTTT.

With respect to this clonotype: Sequence at one end of the junction differs from germline and may be a read error. The V gene is TRBV7-9, the J gene TRBJ1-2; D is undetermined. The V gene's germline CDR1 is SEHNR and CDR2 FQNEAQ (reference sequence). CDR3 length: 13 residues. The CDR3, as DNA: TGTGCCAGCAGCCCCGACGGGAACTATTGCTACACCTTC. This gives the protein CASSPDGNYCYTF.

The genes are TRBV19 and TRBJ1-2, with D possibly matching TRBD1 (6 bases). Between the trimmed V and J ends, which lost 5 bases and 0 bases, there was a span of 10 bases. Looked up from germline, CDR1 is LNHDA and CDR2 is SQIVND (reference sequence). The CDR3 length is 14 residues. The CDR3 spells CASSPDRPNYGYTF. CDR3 nucleotide sequence: TGTGCCAGTAGTCCGGACAGACCTAACTATGGCTACACCTTC.

The gene calls are TRBV20-1 and TRBJ1-5, with 7 bases that match TRBD1. The V gene end was trimmed by 5 bases and the J gene end by 6 bases; junction bases not matched to a gene: 13. The CDR3 has 15 amino acids. Germline V lookup: CDR1 DFQATT, CDR2 SNEGSKA (reference sequence). CDR3 protein: CSAARPGGGGQPQHF. In nucleotides, the CDR3 is TGCAGTGCTGCTCGCCCCGGAGGGGGCGGTCAGCCCCAGCATTTT.

V usage is TRBV5-4 and J usage is TRBJ1-2; possible D gene TRBD1, 6 bases. With 0 bases removed from V and 3 bases from J, the gap between germline ends came to 12 bases. The germline V gene has CDR1 SGHNT and CDR2 YYREEE (reference sequence). CDR3 length: 15 residues. The CDR3 loop reads CASSLELDRYYGYTF. DNA for the CDR3: TGTGCCAGCAGCTTGGAATTGGACAGATACTATGGCTACACCTTC.